The 7 T cell receptor beta chains below come from one sample, sequenced in a study of blood T cell repertoires in COVID-19. The method was immunoSEQ multiplex PCR; TCRdb's version includes in-frame clones alone and lacks a portion of them. The sample comprises approximately 65,000 clones, over 75% of which are singletons, and about 5.1% rests with the top ten. The specimen was peripheral blood. These receptors all come from a woman aged 18-35 years with acute or convalescent COVID-19.

The chain couples TRBV14 to TRBJ2-6, with D tentatively TRBD2 (6 bases). In germline, CDR1 is SGHDN, CDR2 FVKESK. Trimming pared 2 bases from V and 4 bases from J, leaving 12 bases between. This CDR3 is 16 amino acids long. The CDR3 here is CASSQYGGTGANVLTF. CDR3 nucleotide sequence: TGTGCCAGCAGCCAATATGGAGGGACCGGGGCCAACGTCCTGACTTTC.

To note about this clone: In the same sample, other DNA sequences code for this CDR3. The rearrangement links TRBV2 to TRBJ1-1; possible D gene TRBD1, 5 bases. Germline assignment: CDR1 SNHLY and CDR2 FYNNEI. The CDR3 is made up of 13 amino acids. Trimming removed 3 bases at V and 8 bases at J, with 13 bases between. DNA of the CDR3: TGTGCCAGCAGTGACCTGGGGCACGCCGAAGCTTTCTTT. Encoded protein: CASSDLGHAEAFF.

The chain joins TRBV18 to TRBJ2-3; TRBD1 matches 7 bases. This CDR3 contains 17 residues. The V and J ends lost 2 bases and 2 bases, in that order; junction bases with no gene match: 10. Germline V gene lookup returns CDR1 KGHSH and CDR2 LQKENI. This CDR3 is CASSPKGTVTFTDTQYF. CDR3 nucleotides: TGTGCCAGCTCACCAAAAGGGACAGTCACTTTCACAGATACGCAGTATTTT.

J is TRBJ1-1 and V is TRBV5-6; D is ambiguous. The CDR3 is 13 residues long. Trimming took 0 bases from V and 0 from J, leaving 3 bases between them. Germline V gene sequence: CDR1 SGHDT, CDR2 YYEEEE. CDR3 bases: TGTGCCAGCAGCTTGGTTATGAACACTGAAGCTTTCTTT. Its protein product is CASSLVMNTEAFF.

This clone has a single count. The chain is built from TRBV19 and TRBJ1-5; tentative D call: TRBD1 (6 bases). The germline gives CDR1 LNHDA, CDR2 SQIVND (reference sequence). Trimming removed 6 bases from V and 6 bases from J, with 15 bases in between. The CDR3 extends over 14 amino acids. The CDR3 DNA is TGTGCCAGTAGCACTACGGGGGGCCCTCAGCCCCAGCATTTT. This sequence encodes CASSTTGGPQPQHF.

V and J are TRBV5-6 and TRBJ2-7; D gene ambiguous. The V end lost 4 bases, the J end lost 2 bases, and 10 bases lay between the germline ends. CDR1 SGHDT and CDR2 YYEEEE come from the germline V gene. The CDR3 has 13 residues. In DNA, the CDR3 is TGTGCCAGCAGCGGGCCCCTACCCTACGAGCAGTACTTC. It specifies CASSGPLPYEQYF.

CDR3 bases: TGTGCCAGCAGCACAAATCAGGGGGTTGGCAATGAGCAGTTCTTC. Protein sequence: CASSTNQGVGNEQFF. J is TRBJ2-1 and V is TRBV5-6; TRBD1 agrees at 7 bases. CDR3 length equals 15 residues. Germline values: CDR1 SGHDT, CDR2 YYEEEE. The V gene end was trimmed by 4 bases and the J gene end by 6 bases; junction bases not matched to a gene: 10.